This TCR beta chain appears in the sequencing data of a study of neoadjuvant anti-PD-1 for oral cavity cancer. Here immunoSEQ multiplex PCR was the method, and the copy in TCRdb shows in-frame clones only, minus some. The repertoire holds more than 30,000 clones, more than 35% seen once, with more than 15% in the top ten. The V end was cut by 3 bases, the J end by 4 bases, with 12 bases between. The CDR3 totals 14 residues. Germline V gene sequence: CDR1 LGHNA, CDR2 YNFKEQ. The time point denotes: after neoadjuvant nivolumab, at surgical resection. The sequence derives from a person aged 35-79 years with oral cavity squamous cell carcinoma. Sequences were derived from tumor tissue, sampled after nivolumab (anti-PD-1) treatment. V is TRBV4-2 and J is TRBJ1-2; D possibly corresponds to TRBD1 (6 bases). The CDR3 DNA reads TGTGCCAGCAGCCAGGGCCAAGGGGGCTATGGCTACACCTTC. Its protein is CASSQGQGGYGYTF.